This passage covers 6 T cell receptor beta chains from one sample sequenced in a study of blood T cell repertoires in COVID-19. TCRdb's copy holds only in-frame clones and misses some; the assay was immunoSEQ multiplex PCR. Here the sample spans around 160,000 clones, roughly 88% being singletons. Input material: peripheral blood. The receptors shown here come from a woman aged 60-70 years with COVID-19, enrolled during active disease.

The chain carries TRBV12-3 or TRBV12-4 and TRBJ1-1; maybe TRBD1 (6 bases). The ends were cut back, 7 bases at V and 6 bases at J, with 12 bases in the middle. The CDR3 contains 12 residues. The CDR3: CASTLQGSEAFF. DNA of the CDR3: TGTGCCAGCACTCTACAGGGATCTGAAGCTTTCTTT.

The V call is TRBV5-5, the J call TRBJ2-2; 7 nucleotides match TRBD1. V lost 0 bases, J lost 1 base, and 0 bases stayed unmatched. Per the germline V gene, CDR1 is SGHKS and CDR2 is YYEKEE (reference sequence). CDR3 length equals 15 residues. The DNA for the CDR3 is TGTGCCAGCAGCTTGGGGGACAGGAACACCGGGGAGCTGTTTTTT. It yields the protein CASSLGDRNTGELFF.

This rearrangement joins TRBV5-1 to TRBJ1-1; D is unresolved. V was clipped by 3 bases and J by 3 bases, with 15 bases between them. This CDR3 is 15 amino acids long. Germline lookup yields CDR1 SGHRS and CDR2 YFSETQ. CDR3 in amino acids: CASSSEGRWDTEAFF. In DNA form, the CDR3 reads TGCGCCAGCAGCTCGGAGGGTCGGTGGGACACTGAAGCTTTCTTT.

This chain uses TRBV5-1 with TRBJ1-4; 8 nucleotides line up with TRBD1. The CDR3 spans 15 residues. With V trimmed by 0 bases and J by 8 bases, 6 bases remained unmatched. The germline gives CDR1 SGHRS, CDR2 YFSETQ. The CDR3 DNA reads as TGCGCCAGCAGCTTGGAGGGACAGGCTTTCGAAAAACTGTTTTTT. It is translated as CASSLEGQAFEKLFF.

This chain joins TRBV5-1 and TRBJ1-1, with D perhaps TRBD1 (6 bases). This CDR3 comprises 13 residues. With 0 bases removed from V and 5 bases from J, the gap between germline ends came to 8 bases. CDR1 and CDR2 from the germline V gene are SGHRS and YFSETQ. CDR3 DNA: TGCGCCAGCAGCTTGGCAGGGGATACTGAAGCTTTCTTT. This translates into CASSLAGDTEAFF.

The chain combines TRBV27 with TRBJ1-2; TRBD1 matches 7 bases. Looked up from germline, CDR1 is MNHEY and CDR2 is SMNVEV (reference sequence). Trimming at V came to 8 bases and at J to 3 bases, leaving 12 bases not matched to a gene. The CDR3 loop spans 15 amino acids. CDR3 in DNA: TGTGCCAGCGCCACTCCGGGACAGCTGGACTATGGCTACACCTTC. Its translation: CASATPGQLDYGYTF.